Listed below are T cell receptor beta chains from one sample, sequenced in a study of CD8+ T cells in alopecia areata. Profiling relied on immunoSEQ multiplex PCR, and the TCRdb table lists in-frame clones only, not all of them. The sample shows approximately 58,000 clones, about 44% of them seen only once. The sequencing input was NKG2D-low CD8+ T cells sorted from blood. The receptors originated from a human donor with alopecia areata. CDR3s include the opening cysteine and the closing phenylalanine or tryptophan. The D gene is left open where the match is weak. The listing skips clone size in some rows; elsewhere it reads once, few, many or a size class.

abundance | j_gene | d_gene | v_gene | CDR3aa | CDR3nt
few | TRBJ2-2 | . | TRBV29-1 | CSVEGEHTGELFF | TGCAGCGTTGAGGGGGAGCACACCGGGGAGCTGTTTTTT
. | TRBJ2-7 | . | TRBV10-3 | CAISPDGYEQYF | TGTGCCATCAGCCCGGACGGATACGAGCAGTACTTC
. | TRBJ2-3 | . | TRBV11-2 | CASSLVGGSTDTQYF | TGTGCCAGCAGCTTAGTGGGCGGAAGCACAGATACGCAGTATTTT
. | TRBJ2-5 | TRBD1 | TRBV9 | CASSVSRDRGGQETQYF | TGTGCCAGCAGCGTATCCCGGGACAGGGGCGGACAAGAGACCCAGTACTTC
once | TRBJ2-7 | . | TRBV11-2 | CASSFGVNYEQYF | TGTGCCAGCAGCTTCGGAGTAAACTACGAGCAGTACTTC
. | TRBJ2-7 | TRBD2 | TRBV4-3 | CASSPLAGVGYEQYF | TGCGCCAGCAGCCCTCTAGCGGGAGTCGGGTACGAGCAGTACTTC
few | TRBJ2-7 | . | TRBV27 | CASSFSGSSYEQYF | TGTGCCAGCAGTTTTTCCGGTAGCTCCTACGAGCAGTACTTC
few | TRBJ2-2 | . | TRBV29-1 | CSVVPGLSAGELFF | TGCAGCGTTGTGCCGGGGTTGTCGGCCGGGGAGCTGTTTTTT
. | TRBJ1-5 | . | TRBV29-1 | CSVEISGSNQPQHF | TGCAGCGTTGAGATATCAGGGAGCAATCAGCCCCAGCATTTT
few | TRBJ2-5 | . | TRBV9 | CASSGGTRQETQYF | TGTGCCAGCAGCGGAGGGACCAGACAAGAGACCCAGTACTTC
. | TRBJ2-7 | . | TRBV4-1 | CASNSGPTAYEQYF | TGCGCCAGCAATTCGGGACCCACAGCCTACGAGCAGTACTTC
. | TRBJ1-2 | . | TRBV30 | CAWSPATDGYTF | TGTGCCTGGAGTCCGGCTACCGACGGCTACACCTTC
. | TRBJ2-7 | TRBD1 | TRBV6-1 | CASSEGGTGTYEQYF | TGTGCCAGCAGTGAAGGAGGGACAGGGACCTACGAGCAGTACTTC
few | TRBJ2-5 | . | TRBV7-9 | CASSYPLGGQETQYF | TGTGCCAGCAGCTACCCTCTTGGCGGCCAAGAGACCCAGTACTTC
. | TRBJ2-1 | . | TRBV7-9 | CASRGLGSYNEQFF | TGTGCCAGCAGGGGCCTGGGGAGCTACAATGAGCAGTTCTTC
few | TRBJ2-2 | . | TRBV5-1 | CASIQANTGELFF | TGCGCCAGCATTCAGGCGAACACCGGGGAGCTGTTTTTT
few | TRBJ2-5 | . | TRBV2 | CASRGDIETQYF | TGTGCCAGCAGGGGGGACATAGAGACCCAGTACTTC
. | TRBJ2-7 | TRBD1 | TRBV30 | CAGDRELLEQYF | TGTGCCGGCGACAGGGAACTCCTCGAGCAGTACTTC
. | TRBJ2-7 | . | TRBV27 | CASAPISGPRAHEQYF | TGTGCCAGCGCCCCAATTTCCGGGCCCAGAGCCCACGAGCAGTACTTC
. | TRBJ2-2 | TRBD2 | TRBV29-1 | CSVGLAGTGELFF | TGCAGCGTTGGGCTAGCGGGAACCGGGGAGCTGTTTTTT
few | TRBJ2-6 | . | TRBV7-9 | CASSLAPASGANVLTF | TGTGCCAGCAGCTTAGCGCCGGCCTCTGGGGCCAACGTCCTGACTTTC
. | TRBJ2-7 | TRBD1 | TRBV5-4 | CASSAGQGGYEQYF | TGTGCCAGCAGCGCCGGACAGGGGGGCTACGAGCAGTACTTC
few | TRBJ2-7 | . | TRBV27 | CASSIIGDSTYEQYF | TGTGCCAGCAGTATAATCGGGGACTCCACCTACGAGCAGTACTTC
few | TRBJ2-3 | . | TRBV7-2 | CASSLGRAGITDTQYF | TGTGCCAGCAGCTTAGGGAGGGCAGGGATCACAGATACGCAGTATTTT
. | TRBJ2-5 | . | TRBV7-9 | CASSSQGRETQYF | TGTGCCAGCAGCTCACAGGGACGGGAGACCCAGTACTTC
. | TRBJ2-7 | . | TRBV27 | CASSWARPYEQYF | TGTGCCAGCAGTTGGGCGCGTCCCTACGAGCAGTACTTC
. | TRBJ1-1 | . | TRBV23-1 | CASSLKVERERNTEAFF | TGCGCCAGCAGTCTCAAAGTCGAACGGGAACGAAACACTGAAGCTTTCTTT
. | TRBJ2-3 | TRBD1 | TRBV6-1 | CASSGIPVERGRGDTQYF | TGTGCCAGCAGTGGGATCCCCGTCGAGAGGGGGCGAGGAGATACGCAGTATTTT
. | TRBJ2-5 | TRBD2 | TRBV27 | CASSFLSGTKETQYF | TGTGCCAGCAGTTTTCTTTCCGGGACTAAGGAGACCCAGTACTTC
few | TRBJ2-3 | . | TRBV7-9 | CASSFTDTQYF | TGTGCCAGCAGCTTTACAGATACGCAGTATTTT
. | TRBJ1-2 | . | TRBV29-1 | CSGLGVGGEGYTF | TGCAGCGGGCTTGGTGTGGGGGGCGAAGGCTACACCTTC
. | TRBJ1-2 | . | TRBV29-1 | CSVEDGGYRANYGYTF | TGCAGCGTTGAAGATGGCGGGTACAGGGCTAACTATGGCTACACCTTC
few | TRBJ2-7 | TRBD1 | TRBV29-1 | CSVVTGGRSYEQYF | TGCAGCGTAGTTACAGGGGGTCGATCCTACGAGCAGTACTTC
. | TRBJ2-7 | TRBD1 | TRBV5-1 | CASSSRDSTYEQYF | TGCGCCAGCAGCTCCCGGGACAGCACTTACGAGCAGTACTTC
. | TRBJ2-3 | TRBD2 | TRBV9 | CASSESSGMTDTQYF | TGTGCCAGCAGCGAGTCTAGCGGTATGACAGATACGCAGTATTTT
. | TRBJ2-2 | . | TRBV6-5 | CASTTLATGELFF | TGTGCCAGCACCACACTAGCAACCGGGGAGCTGTTTTTT
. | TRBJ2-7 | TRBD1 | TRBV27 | CASSAGTGGYEQYF | TGTGCCAGCAGTGCGGGGACAGGGGGCTACGAGCAGTACTTC
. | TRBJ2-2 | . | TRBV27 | CASSSSTGELFF | TGTGCCAGCAGTTCTTCCACCGGGGAGCTGTTTTTT
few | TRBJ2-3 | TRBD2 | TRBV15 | CATSRDSTGGSTDTQYF | TGTGCCACCAGCAGAGATTCGACGGGAGGGAGCACAGATACGCAGTATTTT
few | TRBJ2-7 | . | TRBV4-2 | CASSQERDGSYEQYF | TGTGCCAGCAGCCAAGAGCGGGACGGCTCCTACGAGCAGTACTTC
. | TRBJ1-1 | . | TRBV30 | CAWKSRENTEAFF | TGTGCCTGGAAGTCGAGAGAAAACACTGAAGCTTTCTTT
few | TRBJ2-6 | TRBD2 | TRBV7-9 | CASSQPSGTLSGANVLTF | TGTGCCAGCAGTCAGCCTAGCGGGACCCTCTCTGGGGCCAACGTCCTGACTTTC
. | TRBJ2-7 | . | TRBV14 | CASSQIAGRDPEQYF | TGTGCCAGCAGCCAAATCGCGGGCAGGGACCCCGAGCAGTACTTC
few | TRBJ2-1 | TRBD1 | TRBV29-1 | CSAGETGGGGEQFF | TGCAGCGCTGGGGAGACAGGGGGCGGGGGGGAGCAGTTCTTC
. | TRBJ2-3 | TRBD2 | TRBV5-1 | CASSWTSGRASDTQYF | TGCGCCAGCAGCTGGACTAGCGGGAGGGCCTCAGATACGCAGTATTTT
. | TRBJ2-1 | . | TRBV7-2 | CASSRTPRVEQFF | TGTGCCAGCAGCCGAACTCCACGTGTCGAGCAGTTCTTC
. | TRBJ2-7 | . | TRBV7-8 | CASSPQWNYEQYF | TGTGCCAGCAGCCCTCAGTGGAACTACGAGCAGTACTTC
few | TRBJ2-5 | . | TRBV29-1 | CSVVTNQETQYF | TGCAGCGTTGTAACCAACCAAGAGACCCAGTACTTC
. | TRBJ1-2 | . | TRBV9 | CASSLGGSYGYTF | TGTGCCAGCAGTTTAGGAGGGTCCTATGGCTACACCTTC
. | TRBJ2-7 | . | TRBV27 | CASIRSGTYEQYF | TGTGCCAGCATTCGTAGCGGAACCTACGAGCAGTACTTC
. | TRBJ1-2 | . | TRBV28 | CASSFGNPYGYTF | TGTGCCAGCAGTTTTGGGAACCCCTATGGCTACACCTTC
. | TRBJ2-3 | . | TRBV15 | CATSREQGPDTQYF | TGTGCCACCAGCAGAGAACAGGGCCCAGATACGCAGTATTTT
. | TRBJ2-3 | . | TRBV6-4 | CASSEGRFTDTQYF | TGTGCCAGCAGTGAGGGCAGGTTCACAGATACGCAGTATTTT
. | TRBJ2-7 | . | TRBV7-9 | CASSLQEGTFYEQYF | TGTGCCAGCAGCTTGCAGGAGGGGACTTTCTACGAGCAGTACTTC
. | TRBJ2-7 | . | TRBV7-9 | CASSPVLLSWEQYF | TGTGCCAGCAGCCCGGTCCTCCTAAGCTGGGAGCAGTACTTC
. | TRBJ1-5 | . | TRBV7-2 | CASSLGLSNQPQHF | TGTGCCAGCAGCCTCGGACTGAGCAATCAGCCCCAGCATTTT
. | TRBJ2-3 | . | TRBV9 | CASSNLARLSTDTQYF | TGTGCCAGCAGCAATCTAGCGCGACTAAGCACAGATACGCAGTATTTT
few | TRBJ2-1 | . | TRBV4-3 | CASSHIVGDNEQFF | TGCGCCAGCAGCCACATCGTAGGGGACAATGAGCAGTTCTTC
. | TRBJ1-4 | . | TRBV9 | CASSVDAPTDELFF | TGTGCCAGCAGCGTAGATGCCCCTACGGACGAACTGTTTTTT
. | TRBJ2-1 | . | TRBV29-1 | CSVEGNLATSYNEQFF | TGCAGCGTTGAAGGAAACCTAGCGACATCCTACAATGAGCAGTTCTTC